The text below deals with one TCR beta chain. This sample is drawn from a study of cytomegalovirus exposure and HLA in healthy donors. The PCR used 60 Vbeta and 13 Jbeta primers. Authors' methods: There were around 80 million unique TCR beta chains by a later count, and 10 million to 12 million of them were shared. Assay: immunoSEQ multiplex PCR; the TCRdb copy retains only in-frame clones and omits some. V and J calls plus clone size are reproduced from that table; the DNA served to infer D and trimming. The sample has about 190,000 clones, around nine tenths seen once. The ends were cut back, 3 bases at V and 2 bases at J, with 15 bases in the middle. Germline values: CDR1 SEHNR, CDR2 FQNEAQ (reference sequence). The CDR3 length is 16 residues.

This chain connects TRBV7-9 to TRBJ2-3, with TRBD2 as a possible D gene (6 bases). What was sequenced was PBMCs. This sequence originates from a woman between 25 and 40 years old in good health and CMV-seronegative. CDR3: CASSFPPRGLTDTQYF. The CDR3 nucleotides are TGTGCCAGCAGCTTCCCCCCGCGGGGCCTCACAGATACGCAGTATTTT. Using reference TRBV7-9 and TRBJ2-3 for the parts outside the CDR3, the full variable domain is DTGVSQNPRHKITKRGQNVTFRCDPISEHNRLYWYRQTLGQGPEFLTYFQNEAQLEKSRLLSDRFSAERPKGSFSTLEIQRTEQGDSAMYLCASSFPPRGLTDTQYFGPGTRLTVL.